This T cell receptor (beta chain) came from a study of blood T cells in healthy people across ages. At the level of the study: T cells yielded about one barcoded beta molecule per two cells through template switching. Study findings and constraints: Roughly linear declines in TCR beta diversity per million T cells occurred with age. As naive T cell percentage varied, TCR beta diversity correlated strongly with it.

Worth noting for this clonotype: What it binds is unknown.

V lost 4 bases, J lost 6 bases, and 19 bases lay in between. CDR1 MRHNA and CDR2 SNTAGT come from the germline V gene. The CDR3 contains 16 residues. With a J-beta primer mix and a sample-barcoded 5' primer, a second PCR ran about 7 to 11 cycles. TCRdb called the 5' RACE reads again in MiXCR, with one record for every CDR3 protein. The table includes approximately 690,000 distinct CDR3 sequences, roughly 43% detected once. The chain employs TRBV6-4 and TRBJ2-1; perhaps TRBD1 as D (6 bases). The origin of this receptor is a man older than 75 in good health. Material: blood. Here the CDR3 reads CASSVSTTPRGNEQFF. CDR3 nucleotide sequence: TGTGCCAGCAGTGTCAGCACTACACCCAGGGGCAATGAGCAGTTCTTC.